This T cell receptor (beta chain) was sequenced in a study of regulatory T cells in long-lasting Graves disease. Specified time point: newly diagnosed GD, antithyroid drugs for less than 3 months. RNA isolated from PBMCs was used to make the TCR library. As regards this clonotype: Its antigen is not identified.

General study points: Those with persistent Graves' had less TCR diversity than newly diagnosed patients. A greater number of public clonotypes (around 3,000) was shared by persistent patients than by new patients (approximately 910).

Through Arm-PCR of CDR3 regions and iRepertoire HTBI primers, TCR beta libraries were built. One entry per CDR3 protein, called by TCRdb with MiXCR from the multiplex PCR reads. Of around 500,000 distinct CDR3 sequences in the sample, approximately 13% were seen once. This sample also belongs to another study, concerning T cells in Graves' hyperthyroidism and ophthalmopathy. This second report adds: In the first-round RT-PCR of the TCR CDR3, the HTBI primer set was used.

The sample in question was peripheral blood mononuclear cells (PBMCs), obtained at new diagnosis, from a patient treated with antithyroid drugs. The source is a young man with Graves disease.

In nucleotides, the CDR3 is TGTGCCAGCAGCCGCGGCGACAGGGAAAAACTGTTTTTT. Its protein is CASSRGDREKLFF. V gene TRBV3-1 combines with J gene TRBJ1-4; D possibly corresponds to TRBD1 (6 bases). Germline-derived CDR1 and CDR2 are LGHDT and YNNKEL (reference sequence). The CDR3 spans 13 residues. Trimming removed 4 bases from V and 8 bases from J, with 11 bases in between.